This T cell receptor (beta chain) emerged from a study of CD8 T cells in ankylosing spondylitis. Study conclusions and caveats: Made up of about eight highly homologous variants, a TCR beta motif appeared characteristic of ankylosing spondylitis blood.

The germline gives CDR1 KGHSH, CDR2 LQKENI. The germline V and J ends were trimmed by 2 bases and 4 bases, with 11 bases remaining between them. This CDR3 spans 14 amino acids. TCRdb recomputed calls from the 5' RACE reads with MiXCR, one row per CDR3 protein. The sample lists around 770,000 distinct CDR3 sequences; 15% to 20% were seen once. With respect to this clonotype: Its antigen is not identified.

The origin of this receptor is a male donor with ankylosing spondylitis. Source material: blood, either unsorted or a sorted T cell fraction (not recorded which). This sequence joins TRBV18 and TRBJ1-2; D unresolved. CDR3 loop: CASSPTGTLYGYTF. The CDR3 region has the DNA TGTGCCAGCTCACCAACCGGCACCCTCTATGGCTACACCTTC.